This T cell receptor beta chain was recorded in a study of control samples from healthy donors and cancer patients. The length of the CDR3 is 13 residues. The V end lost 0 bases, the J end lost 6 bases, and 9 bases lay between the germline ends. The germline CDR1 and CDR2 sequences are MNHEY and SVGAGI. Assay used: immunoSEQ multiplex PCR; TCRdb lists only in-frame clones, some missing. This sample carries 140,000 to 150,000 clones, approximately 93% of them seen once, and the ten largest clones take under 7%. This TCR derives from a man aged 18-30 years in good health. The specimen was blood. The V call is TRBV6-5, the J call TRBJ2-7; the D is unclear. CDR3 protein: CASSYSQESEQYF. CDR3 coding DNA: TGTGCCAGCAGTTACTCGCAAGAGAGCGAGCAGTACTTC.